This is a list of T cell receptor beta chains from one sample in a study of Tregs in tolerant kidney transplant recipients. Method: immunoSEQ multiplex PCR; TCRdb's copy keeps in-frame clones and lacks some. The sample lists roughly 10,000 clones; around 91% were seen once. Their cognate antigens are unknown. The sample here was Tregs from blood cultured with allogeneic cells, taken before the transplant. These receptors came from a human patient who received a combined kidney and bone marrow transplant. CDR3s include the opening cysteine and the closing phenylalanine or tryptophan. The order of the fields is V gene, CDR3 protein.

TRBV27 | CASSWGGSLNVQFF
TRBV7-3 | CASSLGQGPTDTQYF
TRBV10-3 | CAISSLMTIGELFF
TRBV5-1 | CASSPRGTFTYEQYF
TRBV29-1 | CSHPRGAREAYEQYF
TRBV6-5 | CASSRDTEAFF
TRBV30 | CAGSVGAGAGDIQYF
TRBV7-9 | CASSLAQTNYGYTF
TRBV25-1 | CASSEPVSSYEQYF
TRBV10-3 | CAIRPTSGGRTDTQYF
TRBV30 | CAWSGDSFNQPQHF
TRBV7-7 | CASSPQGNSYEQYF
TRBV5-4 | CASSLEGRNRYGYTF
TRBV7-9 | CASSLVGGAGYTF
TRBV7-3 | CASSLRGGYEQYF
TRBV7-9 | CASSSGWDEQYF
TRBV7-2 | CASSLRQGAFSYEQYF
TRBV29-1 | CSVGGLAGGSSYNEQFF
TRBV5-4 | CASSLFPAEAQYF
TRBV29-1 | CSVEMFGTGGFNEQFF
TRBV30 | CAWSDLWTGDEQFF
TRBV12-5 | CASGLVRSGLAGGEQYF
TRBV7-2 | CASSWLADFSYEQYF
TRBV6-4 | CANPAPWTYGYTF
TRBV28 | CASSLAGIPGKAFF
TRBV5-4 | CASSLGGYAEQFF
TRBV7-8 | CASSLVLGQYGSYNEQFF
TRBV5-1 | CASSSEGTQYF
TRBV18 | CASSPVREYEQYF
TRBV7-9 | CASTLRPGTRQETQYF
TRBV7-2 | CASSSWGGTGELFF
TRBV5-4 | CASSLGLADYNEQFF
TRBV27 | CASRIRSSGFSSYNEQFF
TRBV4-2 | CASSQDATSGGATGELFF
TRBV5-4 | CASSRGAGAAYEQYF
TRBV7-3 | CASSPGQPFTEAFF
TRBV28 | CASSSLTSGGAGFRPDTQYF
TRBV2 | CASKGRRLISEAFF
TRBV19 | CASRNRGFNQPQHF
TRBV5-1 | CASSSGTGDGKNIQYF
TRBV2 | CASTISVNTEAFF
TRBV7-9 | CASSLTPGELFF
TRBV2 | CASSPTGTGIENIQYF
TRBV30 | CAWSVAGTVIADTF
TRBV5-4 | CASSFLGNTIYF
TRBV28 | CASSLRNERTQYF
TRBV27 | CASALLLAGGIYEQYF
TRBV4-1 | CASSQVISETQYF
TRBV5-1 | CASSLLDPLYGYTF
TRBV30 | CAWSGYWDTEAFF
TRBV9 | CASSRGLAGYTQYF
TRBV9 | CASSLDSGNTIYF
TRBV5-1 | CASSFLGGIGELFF
TRBV4-2 | CASSQDPQTVGEQYF